This entry describes one T cell receptor (beta chain). The antigen is undetermined. The sample belongs to a study of cytomegalovirus exposure and HLA in healthy donors. General study results and limits: Among TCR beta chains, those listed as cytomegalovirus-associated numbered approximately 150. The availability of immune exposure information extended only to CMV serostatus. In a later analysis, TCR beta V- and J-gene trimming was associated with a missense DCLRE1C variant.

CDR3 length equals 14 residues. Trimming took 4 bases from V and 4 from J; bases not matched to a gene: 4. Germline assignment: CDR1 MGHDK and CDR2 SYGVNS. Primers: 60 Vbeta forward and 13 Jbeta reverse. Original processing methods: About 10 million of tens of millions of unique TCR beta chains were shared, per a later count. Profiled with immunoSEQ multiplex PCR; TCRdb holds only in-frame clones, not every one. The V and J calls and clone size were taken over from that table, and D and trimming were inferred from the DNA. The sample lists some 140,000 clones; roughly 85% were seen once. The V gene is TRBV25-1, the J gene TRBJ1-1, with 9 nucleotides matching TRBD1. The specimen was PBMCs. This TCR came from a man aged 40-49 years in good health and CMV-seronegative. CDR3 protein: CASSVPGQGTEAFF. DNA of the CDR3: TGTGCCAGCAGTGTTCCGGGACAGGGCACTGAAGCTTTCTTT.